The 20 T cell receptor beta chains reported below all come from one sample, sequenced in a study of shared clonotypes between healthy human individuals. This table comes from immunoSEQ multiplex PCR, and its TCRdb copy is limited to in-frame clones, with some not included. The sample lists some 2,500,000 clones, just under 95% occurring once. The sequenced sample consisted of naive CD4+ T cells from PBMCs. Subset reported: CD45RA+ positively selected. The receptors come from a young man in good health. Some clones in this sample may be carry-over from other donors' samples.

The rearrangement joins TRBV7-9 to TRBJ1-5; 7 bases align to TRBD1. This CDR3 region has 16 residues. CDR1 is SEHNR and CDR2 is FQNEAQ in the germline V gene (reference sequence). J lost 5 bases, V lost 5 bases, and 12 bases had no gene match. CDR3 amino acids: CASSPIGTAGDQPQHF. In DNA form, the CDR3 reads TGTGCCAGCAGCCCTATCGGGACAGCGGGGGATCAGCCCCAGCATTTT.

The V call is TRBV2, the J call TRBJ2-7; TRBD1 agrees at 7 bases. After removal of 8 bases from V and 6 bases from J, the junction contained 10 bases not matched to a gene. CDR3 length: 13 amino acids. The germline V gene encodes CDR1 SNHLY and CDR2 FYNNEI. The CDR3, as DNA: TGTGCCAGCGCAGCCGGGACAGAACTCGAGCAGTACTTC. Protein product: CASAAGTELEQYF.

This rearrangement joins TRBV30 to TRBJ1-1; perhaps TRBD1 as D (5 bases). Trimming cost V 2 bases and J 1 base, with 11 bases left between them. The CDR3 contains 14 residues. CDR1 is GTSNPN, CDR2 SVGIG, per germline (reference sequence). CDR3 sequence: CAWSRDLWNTEAFF. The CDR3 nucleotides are TGTGCCTGGAGTCGGGACCTCTGGAACACTGAAGCTTTCTTT. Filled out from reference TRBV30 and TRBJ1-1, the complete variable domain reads SQTIHQWPATLVQPVGSPLSLECTVEGTSNPNLYWYRQAAGRGLQLLFYSVGIGQISSEVPQNLSASRPQDRQFILSSKKLLLSDSGFYLCAWSRDLWNTEAFFGQGTRLTVV.

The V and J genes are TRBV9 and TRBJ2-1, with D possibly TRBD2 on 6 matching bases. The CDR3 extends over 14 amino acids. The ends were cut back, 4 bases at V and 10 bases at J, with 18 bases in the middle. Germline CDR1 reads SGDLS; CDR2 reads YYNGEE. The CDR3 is CASSRDSTYREQFF. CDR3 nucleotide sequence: TGTGCCAGCAGCCGGGACTCCACCTATAGGGAGCAGTTCTTC.

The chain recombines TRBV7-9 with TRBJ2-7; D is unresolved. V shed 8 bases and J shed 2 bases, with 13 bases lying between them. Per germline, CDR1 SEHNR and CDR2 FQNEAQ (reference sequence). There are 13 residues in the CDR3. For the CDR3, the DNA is TGTGCCAGCGGCCGTCGGTCAGCCTACGAGCAGTACTTC. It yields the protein CASGRRSAYEQYF. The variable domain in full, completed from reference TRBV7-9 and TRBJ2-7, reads DTGVSQNPRHKITKRGQNVTFRCDPISEHNRLYWYRQTLGQGPEFLTYFQNEAQLEKSRLLSDRFSAERPKGSFSTLEIQRTEQGDSAMYLCASGRRSAYEQYFGPGTRLTVT.

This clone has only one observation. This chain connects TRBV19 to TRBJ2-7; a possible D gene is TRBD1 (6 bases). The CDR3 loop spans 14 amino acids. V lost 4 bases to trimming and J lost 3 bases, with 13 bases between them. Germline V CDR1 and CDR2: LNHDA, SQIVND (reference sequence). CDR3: CASSSRQAYYEQYF. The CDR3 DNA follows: TGTGCCAGTAGTAGTAGACAGGCGTACTACGAGCAGTACTTC.

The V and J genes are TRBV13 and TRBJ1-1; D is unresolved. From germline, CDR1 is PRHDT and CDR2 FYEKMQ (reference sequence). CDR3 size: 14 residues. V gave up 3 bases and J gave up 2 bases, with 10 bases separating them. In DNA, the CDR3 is TGTGCCAGCAGCTTTGCCGGGCTCAACACTGAAGCTTTCTTT. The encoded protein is CASSFAGLNTEAFF.

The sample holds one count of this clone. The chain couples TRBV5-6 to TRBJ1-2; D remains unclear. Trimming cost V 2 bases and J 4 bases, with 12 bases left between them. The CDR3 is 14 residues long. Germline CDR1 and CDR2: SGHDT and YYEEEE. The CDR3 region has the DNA TGTGCCAGCAGCTTAGGTAGGCGGCTCTATGGCTACACCTTC. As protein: CASSLGRRLYGYTF.

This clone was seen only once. The CDR3 reads CASSRTGTVKDTIYF. The DNA for the CDR3 is TGTGCCAGCAGCAGAACCGGGACAGTTAAGGACACCATATATTTT. The chain couples TRBV6-5 to TRBJ1-3; 7 nucleotides line up with TRBD1. J lost 8 bases, V lost 6 bases, and 13 bases had no gene match. CDR1 is MNHEY and CDR2 is SVGAGI in the germline V gene. CDR3 length equals 15 residues.

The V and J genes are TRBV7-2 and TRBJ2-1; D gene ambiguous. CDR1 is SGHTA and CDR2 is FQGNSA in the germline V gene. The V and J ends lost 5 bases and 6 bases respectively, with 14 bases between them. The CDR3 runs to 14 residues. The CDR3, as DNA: TGTGCCAGCAGCCCGCCGGACGAAGCCAATGAGCAGTTCTTC. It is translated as CASSPPDEANEQFF.

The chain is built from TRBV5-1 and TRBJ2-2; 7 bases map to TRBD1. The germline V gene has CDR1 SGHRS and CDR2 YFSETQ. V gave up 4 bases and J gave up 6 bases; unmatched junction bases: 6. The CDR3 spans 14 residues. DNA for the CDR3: TGCGCCAGCAGCGTTCCGACAGGGTCCGGGGAGCTGTTTTTT. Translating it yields CASSVPTGSGELFF.

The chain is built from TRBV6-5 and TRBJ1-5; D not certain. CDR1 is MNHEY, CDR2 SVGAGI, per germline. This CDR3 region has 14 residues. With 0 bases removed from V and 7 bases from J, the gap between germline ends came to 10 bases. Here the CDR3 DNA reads TGTGCCAGCAGTTACTCGGAGGGAGGGCAGCCCCAGCATTTT. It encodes CASSYSEGGQPQHF.

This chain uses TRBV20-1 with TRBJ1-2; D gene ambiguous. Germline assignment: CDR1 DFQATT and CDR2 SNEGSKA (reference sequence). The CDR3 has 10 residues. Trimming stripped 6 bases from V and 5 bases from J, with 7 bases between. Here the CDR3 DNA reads TGCAGTGCGGACCGTTATGGCTACACCTTC. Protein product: CSADRYGYTF.

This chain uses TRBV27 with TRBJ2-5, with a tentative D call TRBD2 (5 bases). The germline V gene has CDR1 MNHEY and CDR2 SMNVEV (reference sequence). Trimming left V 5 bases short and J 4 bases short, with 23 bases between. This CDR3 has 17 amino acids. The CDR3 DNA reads TGTGCCAGCAGTAACGCTAGGCTAGCCGGCGGACGAGAGACCCAGTACTTC. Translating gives CASSNARLAGGRETQYF.

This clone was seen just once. CDR3 amino acids: CASSSKLADLGRYEQYF. CDR3 in DNA: TGTGCCAGCAGCTCTAAACTAGCGGACCTAGGGAGATACGAGCAGTACTTC. This chain links TRBV7-9 with TRBJ2-7; 8 positions match TRBD2. V shed 4 bases, J shed 4 bases, and the junction held 15 bases outside the gene matches. The CDR3 is 17 amino acids. From germline, CDR1 is SEHNR and CDR2 FQNEAQ (reference sequence).

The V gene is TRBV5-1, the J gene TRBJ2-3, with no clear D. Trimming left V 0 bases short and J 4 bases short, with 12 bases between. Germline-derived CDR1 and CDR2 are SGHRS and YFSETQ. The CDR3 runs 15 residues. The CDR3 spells CASSLAASPPDTQYF. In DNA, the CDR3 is TGCGCCAGCAGCTTGGCGGCTAGTCCCCCAGATACGCAGTATTTT.

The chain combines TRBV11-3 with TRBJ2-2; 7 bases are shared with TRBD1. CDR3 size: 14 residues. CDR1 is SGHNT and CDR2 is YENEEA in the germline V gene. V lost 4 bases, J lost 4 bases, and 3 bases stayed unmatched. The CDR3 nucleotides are TGTGCCAGCAGCTCACGACAGGGCACCGGGGAGCTGTTTTTT. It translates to CASSSRQGTGELFF. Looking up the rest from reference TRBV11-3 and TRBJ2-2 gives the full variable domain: EAGVVQSPRYKIIEKKQPVAFWCNPISGHNTLYWYLQNLGQGPELLIRYENEEAVDDSQLPKDRFSAERLKGVDSTLKIQPAELGDSAVYLCASSSRQGTGELFFGEGSRLTVL.

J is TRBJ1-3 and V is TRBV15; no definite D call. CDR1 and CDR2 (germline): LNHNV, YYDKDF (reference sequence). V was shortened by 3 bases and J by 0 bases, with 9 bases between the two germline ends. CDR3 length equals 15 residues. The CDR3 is CATSRGDTSGNTIYF. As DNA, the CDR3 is TGTGCCACCAGCAGGGGTGACACCTCTGGAAACACCATATATTTT.

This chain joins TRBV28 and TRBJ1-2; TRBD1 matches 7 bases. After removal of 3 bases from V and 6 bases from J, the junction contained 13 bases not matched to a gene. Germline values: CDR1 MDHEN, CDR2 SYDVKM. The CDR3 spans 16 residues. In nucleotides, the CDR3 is TGTGCCAGCAGTTTGCGGAACAGGGGATCGCTCGATGGCTACACCTTC. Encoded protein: CASSLRNRGSLDGYTF.

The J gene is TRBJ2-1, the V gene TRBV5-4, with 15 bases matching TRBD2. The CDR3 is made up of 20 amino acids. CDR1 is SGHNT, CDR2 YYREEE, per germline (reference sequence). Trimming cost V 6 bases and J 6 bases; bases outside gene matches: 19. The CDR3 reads CASKAPGLAGGPQGVNEQFF. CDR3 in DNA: TGTGCCAGCAAGGCCCCGGGACTAGCGGGAGGACCCCAGGGGGTCAATGAGCAGTTCTTC.